This T cell receptor (beta chain) stems from a study of blood T cell repertoires in COVID-19. Whole-study context: Donors in the United States, Italy and Spain gave samples during acute or convalescent COVID-19. In each case, the material was cDNA or gDNA derived from T cells, B-cell-depleted T cells, or PBMCs.

CDR3 length equals 16 residues. Germline CDR1 reads SGHTA; CDR2 reads FQGNSA. V lost 5 bases and J lost 5; bases outside the gene matches: 12. Original processing notes: Reference gene primer amplification yielded estimated nucleated cell counts. Using immunoSEQ multiplex PCR, the repertoire was profiled, and TCRdb retains in-frame clones only, with some absent. V and J calls and clone size are copied from that table; D and trimming were computed from the DNA. The sample comprises approximately 12,000 clones, roughly 80% of which are singletons, and 3% to 4.5% rests with the top ten. This chain uses TRBV7-2 with TRBJ1-2; 9 bases are shared with TRBD1. The sequence was collected from a woman in her sixties or seventies with acute or convalescent COVID-19. The material sequenced was peripheral blood. CDR3 amino acids: CASSPRKGQGTYGYTF. DNA for the CDR3: TGTGCCAGCAGCCCGAGAAAGGGACAGGGAACATATGGCTACACCTTC.